The 9 T cell receptor beta chains in this list originate from one sample, sequenced in a study of siplizumab effects on memory and regulatory T cells. Only in-frame clones appear in the TCRdb table, and some are missing; sequencing was by immunoSEQ multiplex PCR. In the table there are 110,000 or so clones, roughly 95% of which are singletons. Sequenced material: non-Treg CD4+ T cells sorted from blood. Source of these receptors: a human donor in good health.

The rearrangement uses TRBV11-2 and TRBJ1-2, with D maybe TRBD1 (6 bases). Germline V CDR1 and CDR2: SGHAT, FQNNGV. The length of the CDR3 is 16 residues. Trimming took off 1 base at V and 4 bases at J, with 16 bases between the two ends. CDR3 sequence (DNA): TGTGCCAGCAGCTTAGGCCCTCAAGGGGGAAGCTATGGCTACACCTTC. The encoded protein is CASSLGPQGGSYGYTF.

This chain joins TRBV6-6 and TRBJ2-1; TRBD1 aligns across 7 bases. The CDR3 is 14 residues long. V lost 2 bases to trimming and J lost 7 bases; unmatched junction nucleotides: 5. The germline V gene has CDR1 MNHNY and CDR2 SVGAGI (reference sequence). The CDR3: CASSYITGANEQFF. In DNA form, the CDR3 reads TGTGCCAGCAGTTACATAACAGGGGCAAATGAGCAGTTCTTC.

For this clone: Other DNA variants within this sample encode the same CDR3. The J gene is TRBJ2-5, the V gene TRBV18; no firm D call. CDR1 is KGHSH and CDR2 is LQKENI in the germline V gene. V lost 3 bases and J 5 bases, leaving 4 bases between the germline ends. This CDR3 has 11 amino acids. The CDR3 nucleotides read TGTGCCAGCTCACCTGATGAGACCCAGTACTTC. It encodes CASSPDETQYF.

This clone was recorded once. The V and J genes are TRBV4-3 and TRBJ2-1, with TRBD2 matching 10 bases. CDR3 length equals 15 residues. CDR1 is LGHNA, CDR2 YSLEER, per germline. V shed 1 base and J 6 bases; nucleotides not matched to a gene: 3. CDR3 in DNA: TGCGCCAGCAGCCAAGGGACTAGCGGAGTCAATGAGCAGTTCTTC. As protein: CASSQGTSGVNEQFF.

This sequence joins TRBV4-2 and TRBJ2-1; 7 bases align to TRBD1. The CDR3 runs to 17 residues. The ends lost 4 bases at V and 5 bases at J; junction bases unmatched: 14. Germline V CDR1 and CDR2: LGHNA, YNFKEQ. The CDR3 reads CASSPYIGQVWDNEQFF. The CDR3 DNA reads TGTGCCAGCAGCCCCTATATTGGACAGGTGTGGGACAATGAGCAGTTCTTC.

The chain carries TRBV28 and TRBJ2-6, with 8 bases that match TRBD1. CDR1 is MDHEN and CDR2 is SYDVKM in the germline V gene. This CDR3 is 18 amino acids long. Trimming removed 5 bases from V and 1 base from J; junction bases left unmatched: 10. This chain's CDR3 is CASSPLGQGASGANVLTF. The CDR3 DNA sequence: TGTGCCAGCAGTCCGCTGGGGCAGGGGGCGTCTGGGGCCAACGTCCTGACTTTC.

V usage is TRBV29-1 and J usage is TRBJ1-2, with D unresolved. The CDR3 is made up of 14 amino acids. Trimming took off 1 base at V and 4 bases at J, with 13 bases between the two ends. Germline CDR1 SQVTM, CDR2 ANQGSEA. CDR3: CSVEGRLNPYGYTF. The CDR3 bases are TGCAGCGTTGAAGGCAGGTTGAACCCCTATGGCTACACCTTC. The entire variable domain, with the rest obtained from reference TRBV29-1 and TRBJ1-2, is as follows: SAVISQKPSRDICQRGTSLTIQCQVDSQVTMMFWYRQQPGQSLTLIATANQGSEATYESGFVIDKFPISRPNLTFSTLTVSNMSPEDSSIYLCSVEGRLNPYGYTFGSGTRLTVV.

As DNA, the CDR3 is TGCGCCAGCAGTGACTCACAGGGGGCGCGAGCTTTCTTT. Amino acid sequence: CASSDSQGARAFF. The chain couples TRBV10-1 to TRBJ1-1; 9 bases line up with TRBD1. From germline, CDR1 is WNHNN and CDR2 SYGVQD (reference sequence). The CDR3 consists of 13 residues. The J segment lost 10 bases and the V segment lost 3 bases, leaving 6 bases of the junction unmatched.

The chain recombines TRBV18 with TRBJ2-1, with a possible D match to TRBD1 (6 bases). This CDR3 is 13 amino acids long. CDR1 and CDR2 from the germline V gene are KGHSH and LQKENI. V shed 4 bases and J shed 5 bases, with 9 bases lying between them. The CDR3 DNA sequence: TGTGCCAGCTCACGGGACATGGACAATGAGCAGTTCTTC. Translation gives CASSRDMDNEQFF.